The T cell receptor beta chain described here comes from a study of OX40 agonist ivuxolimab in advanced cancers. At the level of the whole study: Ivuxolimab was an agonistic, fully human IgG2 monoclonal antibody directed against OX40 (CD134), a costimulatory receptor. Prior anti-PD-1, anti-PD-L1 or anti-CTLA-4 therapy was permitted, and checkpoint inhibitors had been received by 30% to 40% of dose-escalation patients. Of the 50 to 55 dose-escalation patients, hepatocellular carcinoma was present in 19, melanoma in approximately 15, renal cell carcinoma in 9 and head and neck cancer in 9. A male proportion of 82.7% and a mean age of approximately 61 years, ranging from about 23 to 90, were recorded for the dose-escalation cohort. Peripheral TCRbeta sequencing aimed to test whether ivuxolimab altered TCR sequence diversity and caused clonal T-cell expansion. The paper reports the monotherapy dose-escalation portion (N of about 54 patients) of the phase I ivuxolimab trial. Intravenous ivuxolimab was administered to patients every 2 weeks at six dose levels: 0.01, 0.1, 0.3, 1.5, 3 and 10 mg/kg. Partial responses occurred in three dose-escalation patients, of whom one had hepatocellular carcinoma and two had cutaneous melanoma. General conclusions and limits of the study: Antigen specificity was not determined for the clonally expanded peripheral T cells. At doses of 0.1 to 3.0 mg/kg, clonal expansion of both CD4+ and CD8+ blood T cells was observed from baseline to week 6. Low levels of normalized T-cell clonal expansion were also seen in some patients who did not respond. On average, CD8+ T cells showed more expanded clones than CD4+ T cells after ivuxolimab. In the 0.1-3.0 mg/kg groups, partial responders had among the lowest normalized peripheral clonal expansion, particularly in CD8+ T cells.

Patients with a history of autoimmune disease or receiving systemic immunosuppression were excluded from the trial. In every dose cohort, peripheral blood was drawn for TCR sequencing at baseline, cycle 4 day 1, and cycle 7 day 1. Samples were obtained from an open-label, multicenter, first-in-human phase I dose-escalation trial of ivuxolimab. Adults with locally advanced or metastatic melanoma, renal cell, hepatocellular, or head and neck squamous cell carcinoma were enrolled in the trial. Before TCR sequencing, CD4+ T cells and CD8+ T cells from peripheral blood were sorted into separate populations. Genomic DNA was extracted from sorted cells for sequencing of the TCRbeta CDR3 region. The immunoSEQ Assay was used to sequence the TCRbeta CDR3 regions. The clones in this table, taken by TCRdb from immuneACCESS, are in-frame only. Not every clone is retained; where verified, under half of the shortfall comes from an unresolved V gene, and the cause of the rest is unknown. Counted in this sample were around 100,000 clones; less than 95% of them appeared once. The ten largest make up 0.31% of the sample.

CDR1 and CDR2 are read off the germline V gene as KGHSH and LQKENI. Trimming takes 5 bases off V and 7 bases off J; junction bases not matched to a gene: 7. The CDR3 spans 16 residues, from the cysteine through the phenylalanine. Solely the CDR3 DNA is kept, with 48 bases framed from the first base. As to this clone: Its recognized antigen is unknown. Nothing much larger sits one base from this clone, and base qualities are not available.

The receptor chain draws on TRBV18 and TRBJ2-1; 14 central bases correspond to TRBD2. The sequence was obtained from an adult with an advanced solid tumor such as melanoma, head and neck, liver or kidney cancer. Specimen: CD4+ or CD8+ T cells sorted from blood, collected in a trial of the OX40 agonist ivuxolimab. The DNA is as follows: TGTGCCAGCTCATCTTGGACTAGCGGGAGGAGGAATGAGCAGTTCTTC. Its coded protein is CASSSWTSGRRNEQFF. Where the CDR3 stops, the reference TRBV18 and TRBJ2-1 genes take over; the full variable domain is NAGVMQNPRHLVRRRGQEARLRCSPMKGHSHVYWYRQLPEEGLKFMVYLQKENIIDESGMPKERFSAEFPKEGPSILRIQQVVRGDSAAYFCASSSWTSGRRNEQFFGPGTRLTVL.